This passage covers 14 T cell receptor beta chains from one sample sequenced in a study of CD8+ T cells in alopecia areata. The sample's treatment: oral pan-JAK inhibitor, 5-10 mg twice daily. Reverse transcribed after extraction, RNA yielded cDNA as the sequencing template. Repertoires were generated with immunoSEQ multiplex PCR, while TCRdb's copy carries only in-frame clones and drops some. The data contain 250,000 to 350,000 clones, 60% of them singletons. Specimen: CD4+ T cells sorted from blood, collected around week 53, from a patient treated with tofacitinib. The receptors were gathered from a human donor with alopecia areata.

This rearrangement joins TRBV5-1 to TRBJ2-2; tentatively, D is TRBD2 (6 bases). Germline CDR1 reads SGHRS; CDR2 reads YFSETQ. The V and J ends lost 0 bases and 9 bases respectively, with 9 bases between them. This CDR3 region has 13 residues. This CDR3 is CASSLEGGWELFF. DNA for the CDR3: TGCGCCAGCAGCTTGGAGGGAGGCTGGGAGCTGTTTTTT. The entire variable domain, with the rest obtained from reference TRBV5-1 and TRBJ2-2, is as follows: KAGVTQTPRYLIKTRGQQVTLSCSPISGHRSVSWYQQTPGQGLQFLFEYFSETQRNKGNFPGRFSGRQFSNSRSEMNVSTLELGDSALYLCASSLEGGWELFFGEGSRLTVL.

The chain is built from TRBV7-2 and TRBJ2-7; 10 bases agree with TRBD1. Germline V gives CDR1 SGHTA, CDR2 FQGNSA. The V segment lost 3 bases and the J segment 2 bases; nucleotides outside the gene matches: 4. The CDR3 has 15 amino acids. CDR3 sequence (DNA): TGTGCCAGCAGCTTTTCCGGGACAGGGGCCTACGAGCAGTACTTC. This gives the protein CASSFSGTGAYEQYF.

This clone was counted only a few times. The DNA for the CDR3 is TGCAGCGTGCAAGGGGCCCCTGGTTCCGGGGAGCTGTTTTTT. Translation: CSVQGAPGSGELFF. The V call is TRBV29-1, the J call TRBJ2-2; maybe TRBD1 (5 bases). Germline values: CDR1 SQVTM, CDR2 ANQGSEA. V was pared by 6 bases and J by 6 bases, with 17 bases between. The CDR3 sequence is 14 residues long.

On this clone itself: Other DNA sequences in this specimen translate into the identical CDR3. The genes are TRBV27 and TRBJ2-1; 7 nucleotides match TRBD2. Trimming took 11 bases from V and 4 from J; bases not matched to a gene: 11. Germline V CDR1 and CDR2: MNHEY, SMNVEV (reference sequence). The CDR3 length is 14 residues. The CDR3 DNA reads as TGTGCCTCCAGCCCAGCGGGGAGTTACAATGAGCAGTTCTTC. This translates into CASSPAGSYNEQFF.

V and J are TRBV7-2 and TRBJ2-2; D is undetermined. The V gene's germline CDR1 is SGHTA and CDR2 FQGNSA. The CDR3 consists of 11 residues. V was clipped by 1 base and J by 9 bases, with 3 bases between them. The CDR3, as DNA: TGTGCCAGCAGCTTAGGTTGGGAGCTGTTTTTT. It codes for CASSLGWELFF.

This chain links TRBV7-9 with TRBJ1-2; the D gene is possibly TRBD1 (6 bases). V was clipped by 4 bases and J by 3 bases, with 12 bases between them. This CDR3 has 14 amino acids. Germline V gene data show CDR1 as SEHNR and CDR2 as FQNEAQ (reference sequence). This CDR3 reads CASSSSGTYYGYTF. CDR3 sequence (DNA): TGTGCCAGCAGCTCCTCCGGGACATACTATGGCTACACCTTC.

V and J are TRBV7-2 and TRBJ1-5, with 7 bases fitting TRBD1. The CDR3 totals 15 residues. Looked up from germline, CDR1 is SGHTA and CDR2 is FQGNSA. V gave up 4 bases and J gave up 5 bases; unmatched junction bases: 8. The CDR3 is CASSSRQGLDQPQHF. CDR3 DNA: TGTGCCAGCAGCTCCAGACAGGGTTTGGATCAGCCCCAGCATTTT.

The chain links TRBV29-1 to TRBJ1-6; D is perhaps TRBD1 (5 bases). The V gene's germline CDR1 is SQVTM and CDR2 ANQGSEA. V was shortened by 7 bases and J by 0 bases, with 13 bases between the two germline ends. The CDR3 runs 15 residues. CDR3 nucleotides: TGCAGCGCGCCGGGGGTCAGCTCCTATAATTCACCCCTCCACTTT. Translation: CSAPGVSSYNSPLHF.

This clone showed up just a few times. The CDR3 loop is CSVGLAGMNEQFF. The CDR3 DNA sequence: TGCAGCGTAGGACTAGCGGGGATGAATGAGCAGTTCTTC. V usage is TRBV29-1 and J usage is TRBJ2-1; 12 bases fit TRBD2. V was pared by 6 bases and J by 7 bases, with 4 bases of the junction left unmatched. There are 13 residues in the CDR3. The V gene's germline CDR1 is SQVTM and CDR2 ANQGSEA.

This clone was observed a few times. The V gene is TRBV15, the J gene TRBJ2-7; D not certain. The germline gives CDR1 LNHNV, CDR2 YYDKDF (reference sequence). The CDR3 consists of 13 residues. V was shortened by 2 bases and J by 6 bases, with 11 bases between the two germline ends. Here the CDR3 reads CATSRQNSLEQYF. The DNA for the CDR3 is TGTGCCACCAGCAGACAGAATTCTCTCGAGCAGTACTTC. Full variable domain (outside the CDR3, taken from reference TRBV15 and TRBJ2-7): DAMVIQNPRYQVTQFGKPVTLSCSQTLNHNVMYWYQQKSSQAPKLLFHYYDKDFNNEADTPDNFQSRRPNTSFCFLDIRSPGLGDTAMYLCATSRQNSLEQYFGPGTRLTVT.

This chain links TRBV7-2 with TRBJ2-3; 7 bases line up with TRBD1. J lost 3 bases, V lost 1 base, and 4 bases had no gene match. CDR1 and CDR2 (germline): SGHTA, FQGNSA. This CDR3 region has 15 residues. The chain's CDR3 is CASSLDGRGTDTQYF. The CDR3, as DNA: TGTGCCAGCAGCTTAGATGGCAGGGGGACAGATACGCAGTATTTT.

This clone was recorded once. The CDR3 region is CASSERNYGYTF. The DNA of the CDR3 is TGTGCCAGCAGCGAACGAAACTATGGCTACACCTTC. The chain employs TRBV2 and TRBJ1-2, with no clear D. CDR1 SNHLY and CDR2 FYNNEI come from the germline V gene. The V end lost 6 bases, the J end lost 2 bases, and 7 bases lay between the germline ends. The CDR3 sequence is 12 residues long.

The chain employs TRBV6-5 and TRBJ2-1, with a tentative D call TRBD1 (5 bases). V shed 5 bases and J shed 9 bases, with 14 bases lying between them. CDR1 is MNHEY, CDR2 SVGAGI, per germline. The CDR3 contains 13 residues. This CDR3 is CASSEQGWGEQFF. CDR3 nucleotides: TGTGCCAGCAGTGAGCAGGGTTGGGGTGAGCAGTTCTTC.

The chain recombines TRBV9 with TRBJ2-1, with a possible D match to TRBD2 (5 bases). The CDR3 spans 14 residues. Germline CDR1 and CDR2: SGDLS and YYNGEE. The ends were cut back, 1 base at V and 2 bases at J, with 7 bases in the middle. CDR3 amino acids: CASSVYGTYNEQFF. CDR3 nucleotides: TGTGCCAGCAGCGTATACGGGACCTACAATGAGCAGTTCTTC.